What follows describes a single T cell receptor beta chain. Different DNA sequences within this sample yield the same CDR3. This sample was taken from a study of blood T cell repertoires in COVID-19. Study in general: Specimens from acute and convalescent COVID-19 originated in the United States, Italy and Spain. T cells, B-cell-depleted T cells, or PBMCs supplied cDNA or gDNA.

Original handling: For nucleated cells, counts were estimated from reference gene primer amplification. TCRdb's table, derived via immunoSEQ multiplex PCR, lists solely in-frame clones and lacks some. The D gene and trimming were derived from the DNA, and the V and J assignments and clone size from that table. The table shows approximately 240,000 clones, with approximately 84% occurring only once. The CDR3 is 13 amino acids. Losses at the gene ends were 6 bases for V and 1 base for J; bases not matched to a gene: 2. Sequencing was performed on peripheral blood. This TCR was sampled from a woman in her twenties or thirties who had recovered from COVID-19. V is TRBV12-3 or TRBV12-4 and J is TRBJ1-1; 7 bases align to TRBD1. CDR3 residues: CASRRTGNTEAFF. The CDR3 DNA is TGTGCCAGCAGAAGGACAGGGAACACTGAAGCTTTCTTT.